One sample yielded the 24 T cell receptor beta chains listed below, sequenced in a study of T cells in Graves' hyperthyroidism and ophthalmopathy. RNA transcripts yielded amplified TCR beta CDR3 regions. When the TCR CDR3 underwent first-round RT-PCR, the HTBI primer set was used. TCRdb re-derived calls from the multiplex PCR reads in MiXCR, one entry per CDR3 protein. This sample has 500,000 or so distinct CDR3 sequences, with 17% found just once. Sequencing was performed on blood. The receptors were gathered from a woman between 18 and 30 years old with Graves' ophthalmopathy.

This clonotype showed up many times. The chain recombines TRBV7-2 with TRBJ2-3; D is uncertain. V shed 0 bases and J shed 0 bases, with 7 bases lying between them. Germline CDR1 is SGHTA and CDR2 is FQGNSA. The CDR3 has 15 residues. CDR3 residues: CASSLADLSTDTQYF. Here the CDR3 DNA reads TGTGCCAGCAGCTTAGCGGACCTAAGCACAGATACGCAGTATTTT.

The chain uses TRBV30 and TRBJ1-2; the match to TRBD1 covers 9 bases. The CDR3 sequence is 13 residues long. The junction had 6 bases not matched to a gene; V was cut back by 3 bases and J by 7 bases. Germline assignment: CDR1 GTSNPN and CDR2 SVGIG (reference sequence). CDR3 sequence: CAWSRQGGGGYTF. Written as DNA, the CDR3 is TGTGCCTGGAGCAGACAGGGGGGAGGTGGCTACACCTTC. Full variable domain (rest looked up from reference TRBV30 and TRBJ1-2): SQTIHQWPATLVQPVGSPLSLECTVEGTSNPNLYWYRQAAGRGLQLLFYSVGIGQISSEVPQNLSASRPQDRQFILSSKKLLLSDSGFYLCAWSRQGGGGYTFGSGTRLTVV.

Notes on this clonotype: This may be a read error: a much more frequent sequence differs by one nucleotide. The chain links TRBV7-9 to TRBJ2-7; D is uncertain. This CDR3 is 14 amino acids long. Germline CDR1 and CDR2: SEHNR and FQNEAQ (reference sequence). The CDR3 sequence is CASSLGASSYKQYF. The CDR3 DNA reads TGTGCCAGCAGCTTAGGTGCAAGCTCCTACAAGCAGTACTTC.

This clonotype was picked up a small number of times. The chain links TRBV29-1 to TRBJ2-3; D not resolved. Deletions cut 7 bases from V and 2 bases from J, with 13 bases between. CDR3 length equals 13 residues. Germline CDR1 and CDR2: SQVTM and ANQGSEA. DNA for the CDR3: TGCAGCGGGTGGGCGGAACTCACAGATACGCAGTATTTT. This translates into CSGWAELTDTQYF.

This clonotype occurred many times. J is TRBJ2-1 and V is TRBV2; 8 nucleotides align to TRBD2. The CDR3 totals 15 residues. J lost 4 bases, V lost 10 bases, and 12 bases had no gene match. Germline loops: CDR1 SNHLY, CDR2 FYNNEI. CDR3 DNA: TGTGCCACCTCAGGTCGGGAGGGAACATACAATGAGCAGTTCTTC. Encoded protein: CATSGREGTYNEQFF.

V gene TRBV28 combines with J gene TRBJ1-3; D gene uncertain. Germline V lookup: CDR1 MDHEN, CDR2 SYDVKM. This CDR3 spans 15 amino acids. Trimming shortened V by 5 bases and J by 0 bases, and 11 bases separated the two germline ends. The CDR3 DNA reads TGTGCCAGCAGTCCCTGGGGAAGCTCTGGAAACACCATATATTTT. It specifies CASSPWGSSGNTIYF.

This clonotype has a single count. The rearrangement uses TRBV7-2 and TRBJ2-7; D possibly corresponds to TRBD1 (6 bases). CDR3 size: 17 residues. The germline V gene encodes CDR1 SGHTA and CDR2 FQGNSA. The V end was cut by 4 bases, the J end by 3 bases, with 22 bases between. The CDR3 protein is CASSSGGGGLGHYEQYF. The DNA of the CDR3 is TGTGCCAGCAGCTCTGGGGGCGGCGGGCTGGGACACTACGAGCAGTACTTC.

This clonotype has a count of ten or more. The rearrangement uses TRBV11-2 and TRBJ2-7, with 9 bases that match TRBD2. The CDR3 has 17 residues. CDR1 is SGHAT and CDR2 is FQNNGV in the germline V gene. J lost 0 bases, V lost 1 base, and 7 bases had no gene match. CDR3 sequence (DNA): TGTGCCAGCAGCTTAGGACATAGCGGGGGCCACTCCTACGAGCAGTACTTC. Protein sequence: CASSLGHSGGHSYEQYF.

The rearrangement joins TRBV20-1 to TRBJ2-7; 11 bases are shared with TRBD2. The germline V gene encodes CDR1 DFQATT and CDR2 SNEGSKA (reference sequence). V shed 3 bases, J shed 6 bases, and the junction held 7 bases outside the gene matches. The CDR3 has 14 residues. The DNA for the CDR3 is TGCAGTGCTAGCATACTAGCGGGAGTGGGCGAGCAGTACTTC. As protein: CSASILAGVGEQYF.

This clonotype was detected many times. The J gene is TRBJ2-7, the V gene TRBV7-6; no definite D call. This CDR3 contains 14 residues. V gave up 5 bases and J gave up 2 bases, with 13 bases separating them. Looked up from germline, CDR1 is SGHVS and CDR2 is FNYEAQ. CDR3 DNA: TGTGCCAGCAGCCCGCTCGTTGACACCTACGAGCAGTACTTC. It specifies CASSPLVDTYEQYF.

At least ten counts were recorded for this clonotype. V usage is TRBV6-1 and J usage is TRBJ2-1; possibly TRBD2 for D (6 bases). This CDR3 has 19 residues. V dropped 2 bases and J dropped 4 bases, with 24 bases sitting between them. The germline CDR1 and CDR2 sequences are MNHNS and SASEGT. Here the CDR3 DNA reads TGTGCCAGCAGTGAATTCCTGTACCCCGGGGACTTACAGTACAATGAGCAGTTCTTC. Protein product: CASSEFLYPGDLQYNEQFF.

This clonotype was recorded at least ten times. The chain couples TRBV6-1 to TRBJ1-1; D is unresolved. Trimming shortened V by 0 bases and J by 1 base, and 6 bases separated the two germline ends. Germline loops: CDR1 MNHNS, CDR2 SASEGT. This CDR3 comprises 14 residues. CDR3: CASSEAIGNTEAFF. CDR3 coding DNA: TGTGCCAGCAGTGAAGCTATCGGGAACACTGAAGCTTTCTTT.

Ten or more counts support this clonotype. The chain employs TRBV6-1 and TRBJ1-1; D is uncertain. V lost 6 bases and J 7 bases, leaving 15 bases between the germline ends. The CDR3 length is 13 residues. Germline loops: CDR1 MNHNS, CDR2 SASEGT. This CDR3 is CASRYNGRLEAFF. Written as DNA, the CDR3 is TGTGCCAGCAGGTACAACGGACGGCTTGAAGCTTTCTTT.

This clonotype came up many times. This chain joins TRBV28 and TRBJ2-7, with TRBD2 matching over 8 bases. The V gene's germline CDR1 is MDHEN and CDR2 SYDVKM. The CDR3 totals 17 residues. J gave up 3 bases and V 2 bases, and 12 bases lay outside the gene matches. The CDR3 loop is CASSLVGRALLDYEQYF. The CDR3 coding sequence is TGTGCCAGCAGTTTAGTCGGGAGGGCCCTTTTAGACTACGAGCAGTACTTC.

This clonotype has only a few counts. The chain has TRBV20-1 and TRBJ2-3; 7 bases are a match to TRBD2. Germline lookup yields CDR1 DFQATT and CDR2 SNEGSKA (reference sequence). The CDR3 has 15 residues. V lost 5 bases and J lost 4; bases outside the gene matches: 12. This CDR3 is CSAGSGTNGPDTQYF. DNA for the CDR3: TGCAGTGCTGGCTCCGGGACTAACGGCCCAGATACGCAGTATTTT.

This clonotype was detected ten times or more. The gene calls are TRBV3-1 and TRBJ2-3, with D perhaps given as TRBD1 or TRBD2 (5 bases each). This CDR3 is 15 amino acids long. Trimming left V 4 bases short and J 3 bases short, with 14 bases between. Per germline, CDR1 LGHDT and CDR2 YNNKEL (reference sequence). CDR3 coding DNA: TGTGCCAGCAGCCTCGGGACCACGAGGACAGATACGCAGTATTTT. Translation: CASSLGTTRTDTQYF.

Only a few counts were recorded for this clonotype. The V gene is TRBV20-1, the J gene TRBJ1-6; 8 bases line up with TRBD1. This CDR3 comprises 14 residues. Looked up from germline, CDR1 is DFQATT and CDR2 is SNEGSKA (reference sequence). Trimming took 0 bases from V and 9 from J; bases not matched to a gene: 4. CDR3 protein: CSAREGTGGSPLHF. The CDR3 bases are TGCAGTGCTAGAGAAGGGACAGGCGGTTCACCCCTCCACTTT.

This clonotype came up many times. The V gene is TRBV3-1, the J gene TRBJ1-2; TRBD1 agrees at 10 bases. The germline V gene has CDR1 LGHDT and CDR2 YNNKEL (reference sequence). The CDR3 runs to 18 residues. V was pared by 1 base and J by 3 bases, with 11 bases of the junction left unmatched. This CDR3 reads CASSQVQTGGYSYYGYTF. The DNA for the CDR3 is TGTGCCAGCAGCCAAGTTCAGACAGGGGGCTATTCTTACTATGGCTACACCTTC. Full variable domain (remainder filled in from reference TRBV3-1 and TRBJ1-2): DTAVSQTPKYLVTQMGNDKSIKCEQNLGHDTMYWYKQDSKKFLKIMFSYNNKELIINETVPNRFSPKSPDKAHLNLHINSLELGDSAVYFCASSQVQTGGYSYYGYTFGSGTRLTVV.

This clonotype was found many times. The rearrangement joins TRBV30 to TRBJ2-5; D is unclear. The CDR3 covers 14 residues. V lost 2 bases and J lost 3, with 13 bases in between. Germline assignment: CDR1 GTSNPN and CDR2 SVGIG (reference sequence). In nucleotides, the CDR3 is TGTGCCTGGAGTTCTGAAATAGTTAAAGAGACCCAGTACTTC. Its translation is CAWSSEIVKETQYF.

This clonotype was seen many times. This chain connects TRBV28 to TRBJ1-1; weak D call: TRBD1 (5 bases). Per germline, CDR1 MDHEN and CDR2 SYDVKM. Trimming took 2 bases from V and 4 from J, leaving 20 bases between them. There are 17 residues in the CDR3. The CDR3 DNA reads as TGTGCCAGCAGTTTAGATCGGGGCGGTTACCTATCCACTGAAGCTTTCTTT. Protein: CASSLDRGGYLSTEAFF.

The sample holds many counts of this clonotype. The gene calls are TRBV20-1 and TRBJ2-7, with D possibly being TRBD1 or TRBD2 (6 bases each). Trimming stripped 0 bases from V and 4 bases from J, with 10 bases between. CDR3 size: 13 residues. CDR1 is DFQATT, CDR2 SNEGSKA, per germline (reference sequence). CDR3: CSAREIGGYEQYF. CDR3 DNA sequence: TGCAGTGCTAGAGAAATAGGGGGGTACGAGCAGTACTTC.

This clonotype was picked up many times. The chain combines TRBV28 with TRBJ2-7, with 11 bases lining up with TRBD2. The CDR3 contains 15 residues. CDR1 is MDHEN and CDR2 is SYDVKM in the germline V gene. With 6 bases clipped from V and 3 bases from J, the junction kept 7 bases outside the gene matches. This CDR3 is CASSSGLAGIYEQYF. The CDR3 nucleotides are TGTGCCAGCAGCTCCGGACTAGCGGGCATCTACGAGCAGTACTTC.

The genes are TRBV24-1 and TRBJ2-5; 12 bases fit TRBD1. CDR1 is KGHDR, CDR2 SFDVKD, per germline. The CDR3 extends over 15 amino acids. V was pared by 3 bases and J by 5 bases, with 3 bases of the junction left unmatched. CDR3 in DNA: TGTGCCACCAGTGATCCGGGACAGGGGGCCGAGACCCAGTACTTC. Translating gives CATSDPGQGAETQYF.

This clonotype was counted at least ten times. The chain combines TRBV9 with TRBJ2-1; TRBD1 matches 8 bases. The CDR3 is made up of 15 amino acids. V shed 3 bases, J shed 3 bases, and the junction held 5 bases outside the gene matches. Germline CDR1 and CDR2: SGDLS and YYNGEE. In DNA form, the CDR3 reads TGTGCCAGCAGCGCGCGGACAGGGTTCTACAATGAGCAGTTCTTC. Protein: CASSARTGFYNEQFF.